The subject of this entry is one TCR beta chain. Distinct nucleotide sequences in the sample also encode this CDR3. The germline V gene has CDR1 SGHKS and CDR2 YYEKEE (reference sequence). Trimming cost V 4 bases and J 1 base; bases outside gene matches: 1. The CDR3 length is 13 residues. The sample is drawn from a study of shared clonotypes between healthy human individuals. Only in-frame clones appear in the TCRdb table, and some are missing; sequencing was by immunoSEQ multiplex PCR. Among 1,400,000 or so clones, 98% to 99% were seen once, and the ten largest hold around 0.33%. This clonotype was sampled from a young man in good health. Sequencing used naive CD4+ T cells sorted from blood. The subset here: CD45RA+ positively selected. The V call is TRBV5-5, the J call TRBJ1-1; 7 bases are shared with TRBD1. The CDR3 DNA is TGTGCCAGCAGCCAGGGGGGGAACACTGAAGCTTTCTTT. Its protein is CASSQGGNTEAFF.